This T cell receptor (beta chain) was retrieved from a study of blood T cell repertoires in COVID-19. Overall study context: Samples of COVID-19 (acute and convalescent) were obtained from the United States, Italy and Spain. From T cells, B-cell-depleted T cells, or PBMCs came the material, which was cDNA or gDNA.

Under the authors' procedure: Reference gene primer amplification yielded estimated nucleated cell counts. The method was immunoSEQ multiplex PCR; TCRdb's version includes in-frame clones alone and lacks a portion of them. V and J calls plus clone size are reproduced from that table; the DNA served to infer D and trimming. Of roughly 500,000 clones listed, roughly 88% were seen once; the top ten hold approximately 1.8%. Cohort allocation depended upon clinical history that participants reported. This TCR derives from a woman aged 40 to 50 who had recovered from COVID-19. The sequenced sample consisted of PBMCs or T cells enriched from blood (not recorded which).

The DNA of the CDR3 is TGTGCCAGCAGTGGCCAGGGAGGGGACAATGAGCAGTTCTTC. Protein sequence: CASSGQGGDNEQFF. V is TRBV6-4 and J is TRBJ2-1, with 7 positions matching TRBD2. The CDR3 extends over 14 amino acids. Germline V CDR1 and CDR2: MRHNA, SNTAGT. J gave up 5 bases and V 4 bases, and 5 bases lay outside the gene matches.